The present TCR beta chain was sequenced within a study of blood T cell repertoires in COVID-19. Using immunoSEQ multiplex PCR, the repertoire was profiled, and TCRdb retains in-frame clones only, with some absent. The repertoire holds hundreds of thousands of clones, almost 90% seen once, with around 4.5% in the top ten. The CDR3 has 15 residues. CDR1 LNHDA and CDR2 SQIVND come from the germline V gene (reference sequence). Trimming pared 1 base from V and 2 bases from J, leaving 9 bases between. Participants, about 18 to 100 years old, spanned around 26 US areas. This sequence was found in a woman between 18 and 29 years old with acute COVID-19. The material sequenced was PBMCs or T cells enriched from blood (not recorded which). V usage is TRBV19 and J usage is TRBJ2-1; D is unclear. The CDR3 loop reads CASSIVRAPYNEQFF. The CDR3 nucleotides are TGTGCCAGTAGTATAGTTAGAGCGCCCTACAATGAGCAGTTCTTC.